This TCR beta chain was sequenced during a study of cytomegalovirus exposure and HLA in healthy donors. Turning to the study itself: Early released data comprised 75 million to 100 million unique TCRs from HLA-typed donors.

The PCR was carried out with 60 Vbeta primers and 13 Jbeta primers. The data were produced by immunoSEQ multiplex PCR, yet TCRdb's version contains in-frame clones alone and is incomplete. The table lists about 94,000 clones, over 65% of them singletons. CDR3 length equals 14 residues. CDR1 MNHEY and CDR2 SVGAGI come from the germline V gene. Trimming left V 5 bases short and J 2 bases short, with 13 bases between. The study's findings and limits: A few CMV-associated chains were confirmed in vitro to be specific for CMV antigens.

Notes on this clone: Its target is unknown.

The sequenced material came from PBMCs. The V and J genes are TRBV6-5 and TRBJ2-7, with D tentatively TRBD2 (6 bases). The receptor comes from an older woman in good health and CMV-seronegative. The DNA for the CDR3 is TGTGCCAGCAGTAAGGGACTTGAGGCCTACGAGCAGTACTTC. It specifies CASSKGLEAYEQYF.